The 25 T cell receptor beta chains below all came from one sample that was sequenced in a study of molecular identifiers for immune sequencing clone quantification. TCRdb fed the PCR reads into MiXCR, producing one record per CDR3 protein. Of hundreds of thousands of distinct CDR3 sequences in the sample, around 20% were seen once. Sequencing was done on a sample of naive CD8+ T cells from blood, with Jurkat cell RNA spiked in. Subset noted: FACS-sorted CD8+CD4-CCR7+CD45RA+ naive T cells. These TCRs come from a human donor in good health. Some libraries in this study had Jurkat cell RNA spiked in.

This clonotype showed up just a few times. The V and J genes are TRBV5-4 and TRBJ2-7; TRBD2 agrees at 10 bases. The junction had 9 bases not matched to a gene; V was cut back by 0 bases and J by 3 bases. The CDR3 extends over 17 amino acids. Germline V CDR1 and CDR2: SGHNT, YYREEE (reference sequence). The CDR3, as DNA: TGTGCCAGCAGCTTGGCTAGCGGGAGACCAGGAGGCTACGAGCAGTACTTC. This sequence encodes CASSLASGRPGGYEQYF.

This clonotype was observed many times. The chain combines TRBV4-3 with TRBJ2-3, with D perhaps TRBD2 (6 bases). CDR1 LGHNA and CDR2 YSLEER come from the germline V gene. V gave up 0 bases and J gave up 0 bases, with 13 bases separating them. The CDR3 covers 17 residues. The CDR3 is CASSQDAAGTSTDTQYF. The CDR3 coding sequence is TGCGCCAGCAGCCAAGATGCGGCGGGGACTAGCACAGATACGCAGTATTTT.

V is TRBV10-2 and J is TRBJ1-2; maybe TRBD1 (5 bases). The CDR3 has 15 amino acids. V gave up 2 bases and J gave up 5 bases, with 15 bases separating them. Germline CDR1 reads WSHSY; CDR2 reads SAAADI. CDR3 residues: CASSESLQENYGYTF. CDR3 DNA: TGCGCCAGCAGTGAGAGTTTACAGGAGAATTATGGCTACACCTTC.

This rearrangement joins TRBV3-1 to TRBJ1-4, with D perhaps TRBD1 (6 bases). Germline V CDR1 and CDR2: LGHDT, YNNKEL (reference sequence). This CDR3 contains 14 residues. V gave up 4 bases and J gave up 9 bases, with 15 bases separating them. In nucleotides, the CDR3 is TGTGCCAGCAGCCCTGAACAGGGTAGGCAAAAACTGTTTTTT. It codes for CASSPEQGRQKLFF.

For this clonotype: A clone one base away is much larger, so this may be a read error. V and J are TRBV28 and TRBJ2-7, with a possible D match to TRBD2 (5 bases). In germline, CDR1 is MDHEN, CDR2 SYDVKM. CDR3 length: 14 amino acids. V shed 2 bases and J shed 6 bases, with 14 bases lying between them. CDR3 coding DNA: TGTGCCAGCAGTTTAAGGGAGTCCGCCTGCGAGCAGTACTTC. This translates into CASSLRESACEQYF.

Points on this clonotype: A much more abundant neighbour one base away suggests this may be a read error. The rearrangement uses TRBV7-9 and TRBJ1-1; D call uncertain. The germline CDR1 and CDR2 sequences are SEHNR and FQNEAQ (reference sequence). Trimming stripped 5 bases from V and 5 bases from J, with 9 bases between. The CDR3 is made up of 12 amino acids. The CDR3 nucleotides are TGTGCCAGCAGCCTTAGGTGGACTGAAGCTTTCTTT. Protein: CASSLRWTEAFF.

This clonotype was seen only a few times. J is TRBJ2-7 and V is TRBV6-2 or TRBV6-3; 7 positions match TRBD2. The V segment lost 7 bases and the J segment 3 bases; nucleotides outside the gene matches: 3. The CDR3 has 12 amino acids. Germline lookup yields CDR1 MNHEY and CDR2 SVGEGT. The CDR3 DNA reads TGTGCCAGCATGCGGGAGTACTACGAGCAGTACTTC. Protein product: CASMREYYEQYF.

This clonotype showed up just a few times. The chain has TRBV27 and TRBJ2-7, with D possibly being TRBD1 or TRBD2 (6 bases each). The CDR3 loop spans 13 amino acids. CDR1 is MNHEY, CDR2 SMNVEV, per germline (reference sequence). V shed 4 bases and J shed 3 bases, with 10 bases lying between them. The CDR3 bases are TGTGCCAGCAGTTGGAGGGGGAACTACGAGCAGTACTTC. It is translated as CASSWRGNYEQYF.

This clonotype appeared many times. The chain uses TRBV7-2 and TRBJ2-5; D gene uncertain. CDR1 SGHTA and CDR2 FQGNSA come from the germline V gene. This CDR3 region has 15 residues. V lost 5 bases to trimming and J lost 1 base, with 14 bases between them. The CDR3: CASSPRSAAQETQYF. CDR3 nucleotide sequence: TGTGCCAGCAGCCCCCGCTCGGCGGCCCAAGAGACCCAGTACTTC.

Comments on this clonotype: A read error may be the cause here, since a much bigger clone is one base away. CDR3 sequence: CASSQWPGAGGQYF. The CDR3 DNA reads as TGCGCCAGCAGCCAATGGCCAGGGGCTGGGGGGCAGTACTTC. The V gene is TRBV10-1, the J gene TRBJ2-7; perhaps TRBD1 as D (6 bases). The V gene's germline CDR1 is WNHNN and CDR2 SYGVQD (reference sequence). The length of the CDR3 is 14 residues. Trimming cost V 6 bases and J 9 bases, with 21 bases left between them.

Regarding this clonotype: A much more abundant neighbour one base away suggests this may be a read error. The V and J genes are TRBV5-1 and TRBJ2-7; D gene uncertain. The CDR3 loop spans 14 amino acids. V lost 0 bases to trimming and J lost 4 bases, with 11 bases between them. Germline CDR1 is SGHRS and CDR2 is YFSETQ. Written as DNA, the CDR3 is TGCGCCAGCAGCTTGGACCTGGGTACTTACGAGCAGTACTTC. This gives the protein CASSLDLGTYEQYF.

The V call is TRBV27, the J call TRBJ1-5; a possible D gene is TRBD1 (5 bases). Germline CDR1 and CDR2: MNHEY and SMNVEV (reference sequence). This CDR3 comprises 14 residues. V was trimmed by 8 bases and J by 5 bases, leaving 16 bases between them. Here the CDR3 reads CASGPVGDYQPQHF. CDR3 in DNA: TGTGCCAGCGGCCCTGTGGGGGACTATCAGCCCCAGCATTTT.

Concerning this clonotype: A read error is possible here, since a much larger clone lies one base away. The chain joins TRBV5-1 to TRBJ2-1, with 8 bases aligning to TRBD1. Losses at the gene ends were 3 bases for V and 10 bases for J; bases not matched to a gene: 9. CDR1 and CDR2 from the germline V gene are SGHRS and YFSETQ. CDR3 length: 14 residues. The CDR3 DNA is TGCGCCAGCAGCTCGCTCAGGGGGCCACCCGAGCAGTTCTTC. This codes for CASSSLRGPPEQFF.

This chain joins TRBV4-3 and TRBJ2-1; TRBD2 aligns across 12 bases. CDR1 is LGHNA and CDR2 is YSLEER in the germline V gene. The CDR3 extends over 18 amino acids. With 0 bases clipped from V and 7 bases from J, the junction kept 10 bases outside the gene matches. The CDR3: CASSQDSVTSGSSNEQFF. The CDR3 nucleotides read TGCGCCAGCAGCCAAGATTCCGTGACTAGCGGGAGCAGTAATGAGCAGTTCTTC.

The CDR3 nucleotides read TGTGCCAGCAGTGGTTCTCCCTCAGGGGAGCAGTTCTTC. It translates to CASSGSPSGEQFF. The chain carries TRBV25-1 and TRBJ2-1; TRBD1 is a possible D gene (5 bases). CDR1 is MGHDK, CDR2 SYGVNS, per germline. V gave up 4 bases and J gave up 10 bases, with 14 bases separating them. The CDR3 covers 13 residues.

With regard to this clonotype: Possible read error: a much larger clone is one base away. The chain employs TRBV27 and TRBJ2-7, with D maybe TRBD1 (6 bases). Germline V lookup: CDR1 MNHEY, CDR2 SMNVEV (reference sequence). This CDR3 is built from 13 residues. The CDR3 DNA sequence: TGTGCCGGCAGCTGGACAGTATCCTACGAGCAGTACTTC. Its translation: CAGSWTVSYEQYF.

This clonotype was counted at least ten times. The chain has TRBV7-8 and TRBJ2-7; TRBD1 agrees at 9 bases. V gave up 5 bases and J gave up 7 bases; unmatched junction bases: 3. There are 12 residues in the CDR3. CDR1 is SGHVS, CDR2 FQNEAQ, per germline. The CDR3 region has the DNA TGTGCCAGCAGCCGACAGGGGGAAGAGCAGTACTTC. This encodes CASSRQGEEQYF.

On this clonotype: The germline gene is not matched at one end of the junction; a read error may be the cause. The V call is TRBV6-5, the J call TRBJ2-5; D is undetermined. The germline V gene encodes CDR1 MNHEY and CDR2 SVGAGI. The CDR3 has 14 residues. The CDR3 loop is CASSDLGSQATQYF. CDR3 nucleotides: TGTGCCAGCAGTGACCTAGGGTCCCAAGCGACCCAGTACTTC.

This clonotype was seen ten or more times. The J gene is TRBJ2-2, the V gene TRBV29-1; 8 nucleotides line up with TRBD1. This CDR3 has 15 residues. The ends lost 0 bases at V and 6 bases at J; junction bases unmatched: 6. CDR1 and CDR2 (germline): SQVTM, ANQGSEA. The DNA for the CDR3 is TGCAGCGTTGAAGATCCCGGACAGGGTCCCGGGGAGCTGTTTTTT. This encodes CSVEDPGQGPGELFF.

This chain links TRBV20-1 with TRBJ1-2; D not resolved. The CDR3 contains 13 residues. CDR1 and CDR2 (germline): DFQATT, SNEGSKA (reference sequence). Trimming cost V 2 bases and J 3 bases, with 10 bases left between them. The CDR3, as DNA: TGCAGTGCTAGACAGACGGACTACTATGGCTACACCTTC. Protein: CSARQTDYYGYTF.

CDR3 DNA: TGTGCCAGTACCCGGGGGGCGGGAGAACCCACCTACAATGAGCAGTTCTTC. This encodes CASTRGAGEPTYNEQFF. The chain has TRBV19 and TRBJ2-1, with D perhaps matching TRBD2 (7 bases). CDR1 LNHDA and CDR2 SQIVND come from the germline V gene (reference sequence). The V end lost 7 bases, the J end lost 2 bases, and 21 bases lay between the germline ends. This CDR3 region has 17 residues. Variable domain in full (rest from reference TRBV19 and TRBJ2-1): DGGITQSPKYLFRKEGQNVTLSCEQNLNHDAMYWYRQDPGQGLRLIYYSQIVNDFQKGDIAEGYSVSREKKESFPLTVTSAQKNPTAFYLCASTRGAGEPTYNEQFFGPGTRLTVL.

In this sample, this clonotype turned up many times. V is TRBV7-9 and J is TRBJ2-3; D uncertain. This CDR3 is built from 17 residues. V lost 2 bases and J lost 0, with 15 bases in between. Germline values: CDR1 SEHNR, CDR2 FQNEAQ (reference sequence). The CDR3 region is CASSLPLWTTSTDTQYF. CDR3 DNA sequence: TGTGCCAGCAGCTTACCCCTCTGGACCACCAGCACAGATACGCAGTATTTT.

This clonotype was seen ten or more times. The J gene is TRBJ2-3, the V gene TRBV5-6; 13 nucleotides agree with TRBD2. Germline lookup yields CDR1 SGHDT and CDR2 YYEEEE. J was trimmed by 0 bases and V by 4 bases; bases with no gene match: 8. The CDR3 runs to 18 residues. The CDR3 loop is CASSGGLAGKSSTDTQYF. As DNA, the CDR3 is TGTGCCAGCAGCGGGGGACTAGCGGGGAAGTCTAGCACAGATACGCAGTATTTT.

Concerning this clonotype itself: An end of the junction does not agree with germline; a read error may underlie this. This chain links TRBV9 with TRBJ1-1; unclear D gene. This CDR3 comprises 11 residues. CDR1 is SGDLS, CDR2 YYNGEE, per germline. CDR3 coding DNA: TGTGCCAGCAGCCCTGGCACTGAAGCTTCCTTT. This encodes CASSPGTEASF. Using reference TRBV9 and TRBJ1-1 for the parts outside the CDR3, the full variable domain is DSGVTQTPKHLITATGQRVTLRCSPRSGDLSVYWYQQSLDQGLQFLIQYYNGEERAKGNILERFSAQQFPDLHSELNLSSLELGDSALYFCASSPGTEASFGQGTRLTVV.

This clonotype was seen repeatedly, ten times or more. The V and J genes are TRBV7-9 and TRBJ1-1, with a weak D call TRBD1 (6 bases). V lost 1 base to trimming and J lost 5 bases, with 17 bases between them. This CDR3 spans 16 amino acids. The germline V gene has CDR1 SEHNR and CDR2 FQNEAQ (reference sequence). CDR3 nucleotide sequence: TGTGCCAGCAGCTTAGTCCCGGGGGCGCTGGGAACTGAAGCTTTCTTT. Encoded protein: CASSLVPGALGTEAFF.